This is a list of T cell receptor beta chains from one sample in a study of memory CD8 T cells in hepatitis C reinfection. TCRdb's copy holds only in-frame clones and misses some; the assay was immunoSEQ multiplex PCR. The sample records around 45,000 clones, roughly 90% being singletons. Sequencing was performed on naive CD8+ T cells sorted from blood. Every receptor here comes from a man between 18 and 35 years old with hepatitis C virus infection. Each CDR3 is given with its conserved first and last residue. Each record gives: V gene, J gene, clone size, D gene, CDR3 protein, CDR3 DNA. The D gene is left open where the match is weak. A row's size may be missing; if present it is once, few, many or a size class.

V: TRBV27
J: TRBJ2-6
size: NA
D: NA
CDR3: CASSFSTGSLSGANVLTF
DNA: TGTGCCAGCAGTTTCTCGACAGGTAGCCTCTCTGGGGCCAACGTCCTGACTTTC

V: TRBV29-1
J: TRBJ1-2
size: NA
D: NA
CDR3: CSVELPEGYGYTF
DNA: TGCAGCGTTGAACTTCCCGAGGGCTATGGCTACACCTTC

V: TRBV4-1
J: TRBJ2-1
size: once
D: NA
CDR3: CASSQADGTLDYNEQFF
DNA: TGCGCCAGCAGCCAAGCAGACGGGACTCTAGACTACAATGAGCAGTTCTTC

V: TRBV7-9
J: TRBJ1-1
size: NA
D: TRBD1
CDR3: CASSSRGTGGNTEAFF
DNA: TGTGCCAGCAGCTCGAGGGGGACAGGGGGGAACACTGAAGCTTTCTTT

V: TRBV5-1
J: TRBJ2-1
size: NA
D: TRBD2
CDR3: CASSFTLAGSYNEQFF
DNA: TGCGCCAGCAGTTTTACACTAGCGGGGTCCTACAATGAGCAGTTCTTC

V: TRBV7-9
J: TRBJ2-7
size: NA
D: TRBD1
CDR3: CAIRTGSSYEQYF
DNA: TGTGCCATCCGGACAGGGAGCTCCTACGAGCAGTACTTC

V: TRBV13
J: TRBJ2-7
size: NA
D: TRBD2
CDR3: CASSSTSGRDSYEQYF
DNA: TGTGCCAGCAGCTCGACTAGCGGGAGAGACTCCTACGAGCAGTACTTC

V: TRBV7-8
J: TRBJ1-3
size: NA
D: NA
CDR3: CASSLSWGAGNTIYF
DNA: TGTGCCAGCAGCTTAAGTTGGGGCGCTGGAAACACCATATATTTT

V: TRBV29-1
J: TRBJ2-1
size: NA
D: TRBD2
CDR3: CSVEEAGGPNEQFF
DNA: TGCAGCGTTGAAGAAGCGGGGGGGCCTAATGAGCAGTTCTTC

V: TRBV7-9
J: TRBJ2-5
size: NA
D: NA
CDR3: CASSGAGTETETQYF
DNA: TGTGCCAGCAGCGGAGCCGGGACTGAGACGGAGACCCAGTACTTC

V: TRBV5-6
J: TRBJ1-2
size: NA
D: TRBD1
CDR3: CASSSYWRTGFYGYTF
DNA: TGTGCCAGCAGCTCGTATTGGAGGACAGGGTTCTATGGCTACACCTTC

V: TRBV28
J: TRBJ2-1
size: few
D: NA
CDR3: CASSLGGNEQFF
DNA: TGTGCCAGCAGTTTAGGGGGGAATGAGCAGTTCTTC

V: TRBV7-9
J: TRBJ1-4
size: NA
D: NA
CDR3: CASSLAPRGLREKLFF
DNA: TGTGCCAGCAGCTTAGCCCCCAGGGGTTTAAGGGAAAAACTGTTTTTT

V: TRBV7-9
J: TRBJ2-3
size: NA
D: TRBD2
CDR3: CASSPPSGGDTQYF
DNA: TGTGCCAGCAGCCCCCCTAGCGGGGGTGATACGCAGTATTTT

V: TRBV4-1
J: TRBJ2-5
size: NA
D: NA
CDR3: CASSQESGGIETQYF
DNA: TGCGCCAGCAGCCAAGAGTCAGGGGGGATAGAGACCCAGTACTTC

V: TRBV28
J: TRBJ2-1
size: NA
D: NA
CDR3: CASSWRGGLNEQFF
DNA: TGTGCCAGCAGTTGGAGGGGGGGCTTGAATGAGCAGTTCTTC

V: TRBV19
J: TRBJ1-5
size: NA
D: TRBD1
CDR3: CASSIKGGRGGNQPQHF
DNA: TGTGCCAGTAGTATAAAAGGGGGCAGGGGTGGCAATCAGCCCCAGCATTTT

V: TRBV5-4
J: TRBJ1-1
size: few
D: NA
CDR3: CASSFRGGHTEAFF
DNA: TGTGCCAGCAGCTTCCGGGGGGGTCACACTGAAGCTTTCTTT

V: TRBV6-1
J: TRBJ2-2
size: once
D: TRBD2
CDR3: CASSPTGLNTGELFF
DNA: TGTGCCAGCAGTCCCACGGGACTAAACACCGGGGAGCTGTTTTTT

V: TRBV30
J: TRBJ2-1
size: NA
D: NA
CDR3: CAWREQGPNEQFF
DNA: TGTGCCTGGAGAGAACAGGGCCCCAATGAGCAGTTCTTC

V: TRBV6-5
J: TRBJ2-3
size: NA
D: NA
CDR3: CASSYGPVDTQYF
DNA: TGTGCCAGCAGTTACGGGCCGGTAGATACGCAGTATTTT

V: TRBV6-5
J: TRBJ1-1
size: NA
D: NA
CDR3: CASSYSQGNTEAFF
DNA: TGTGCCAGCAGTTACTCGCAGGGGAACACTGAAGCTTTCTTT

V: TRBV7-8
J: TRBJ2-5
size: once
D: TRBD2
CDR3: CASSLGTSGGAGQETQYF
DNA: TGTGCCAGCAGCTTGGGGACTAGCGGGGGGGCCGGCCAAGAGACCCAGTACTTC

V: TRBV4-1
J: TRBJ2-7
size: NA
D: TRBD1
CDR3: CASSQEGTETYEQYF
DNA: TGCGCCAGCAGCCAAGAGGGGACAGAAACCTACGAGCAGTACTTC

V: TRBV27
J: TRBJ2-7
size: NA
D: TRBD2
CDR3: CASSLPGLAVEQYF
DNA: TGTGCCAGCAGCCTTCCGGGACTAGCGGTCGAGCAGTACTTC

V: TRBV6-5
J: TRBJ1-1
size: NA
D: NA
CDR3: CASSERTETEAFF
DNA: TGTGCCAGCAGTGAAAGGACAGAGACTGAAGCTTTCTTT

V: TRBV6-5
J: TRBJ2-4
size: NA
D: NA
CDR3: CASSYSSGLAKNIQYF
DNA: TGTGCCAGCAGTTACTCGAGTGGACTAGCCAAAAACATTCAGTACTTC

V: TRBV5-1
J: TRBJ1-2
size: NA
D: TRBD1
CDR3: CASSLSGQGSGYTF
DNA: TGCGCCAGCAGCCTTTCGGGACAGGGTTCGGGCTACACCTTC

V: TRBV7-9
J: TRBJ2-5
size: NA
D: NA
CDR3: CASSSGGETQYF
DNA: TGTGCCAGCAGTTCCGGGGGAGAGACCCAGTACTTC

V: TRBV6-6
J: TRBJ2-3
size: NA
D: NA
CDR3: CASSYSSYPSTDTQYF
DNA: TGTGCCAGCAGTTACTCGAGCTACCCTAGCACAGATACGCAGTATTTT

V: TRBV18
J: TRBJ2-7
size: NA
D: NA
CDR3: CASSPSDSPGYEQYF
DNA: TGCGCCAGCTCACCTTCGGACAGTCCTGGCTACGAGCAGTACTTC